This TCR beta chain was found in a study of cytomegalovirus exposure and HLA in healthy donors. PCR used 60 Vbeta primers and 13 Jbeta primers. TCRdb's table, derived via immunoSEQ multiplex PCR, lists solely in-frame clones and lacks some. The sample has about 170,000 clones; around 84% are singletons. Donors counted as nominally healthy when sampled, yet unrecorded immune exposures were likely. Of note for this clone: The antigen remains undetermined.

Germline V gives CDR1 SGHRS, CDR2 YFSETQ. Unmatched junction bases numbered 1, after V lost 0 bases and J lost 0 bases. The CDR3 sequence is 15 residues long. Notes on the study in general: Researchers reported from a later analysis that most CMV-associated TCR beta chains appeared HLA-restricted.

J is TRBJ2-7 and V is TRBV5-1, with 9 bases matching TRBD1. The sample comprised PBMCs. The source is a boy between 2 and 10 years old in good health and CMV-seronegative. The CDR3 sequence is CASSLGTGVSYEQYF. Written as DNA, the CDR3 is TGCGCCAGCAGCTTGGGGACAGGGGTCTCCTACGAGCAGTACTTC.